A selection of T cell receptor beta chains follows, all from one sample in a study of T cell repertoires in cytomegalovirus infection. For these TCRs, the target antigens are not known. Each CDR3 protein is one row after TCRdb ran MiXCR on the reads. In the table there are approximately 300,000 distinct CDR3 sequences, approximately 25% of which are singletons. This specimen was cultured PBMCs, taken from culture after CMV antigen stimulation. The source is a human donor in good health (CMV status not recorded). Some clones in this sample may be carry-over from other donors' samples. Both conserved end residues are part of each CDR3. D genes are given only for firm matches. Expanded clones get a size class; other rows say once, few or many, or leave the size out.

V,D,J,size,CDR3,DNA
TRBV27,TRBD1,TRBJ1-2,few,CASSWDREDYGYTF,TGTGCCAGCAGTTGGGACAGGGAGGACTATGGCTACACCTTC
TRBV6-5,NA,TRBJ1-4,NA,CASSPVWGREKLFF,TGTGCCAGCAGCCCCGTATGGGGGAGAGAAAAACTGTTTTTT
TRBV7-2,TRBD1,TRBJ2-5,many,CASSLPGQPETQYF,TGTGCCAGCAGCCTACCGGGACAGCCAGAGACCCAGTACTTC
TRBV5-1,NA,TRBJ2-1,once,CASSPQGPGRGNNEQFF,TGCGCCAGCAGCCCCCAGGGCCCGGGAAGGGGGAACAATGAGCAGTTCTTC
TRBV7-2,NA,TRBJ2-5,many,CASSLRESWGETQYF,TGTGCCAGCAGCCTCAGGGAGAGTTGGGGAGAGACCCAGTACTTC
TRBV2,TRBD1,TRBJ2-3,NA,CASSEDRGPTDTQYF,TGTGCCAGCAGTGAAGACAGGGGGCCCACAGATACGCAGTATTTT
TRBV5-1,NA,TRBJ1-1,NA,CASSDTGTPLEAFF,TGCGCCAGCAGCGATACGGGAACCCCCCTTGAAGCTTTCTTT
TRBV7-4,TRBD2,TRBJ2-7,many,CASSLAGGPHFYSSYEQYF,TGTGCCAGCAGCTTAGCGGGAGGGCCCCACTTCTATAGCTCCTACGAGCAGTACTTC
TRBV25-1,TRBD2,TRBJ2-1,many,CATHPAPASGSYEQFF,TGTGCCACCCACCCTGCCCCGGCTAGCGGGAGTTATGAGCAGTTCTTC
TRBV24-1,NA,TRBJ1-5,NA,CATSDAGGGQPQHF,TGTGCCACCAGTGATGCCGGGGGGGGCCAGCCCCAGCATTTT
TRBV7-2,TRBD1,TRBJ1-5,many,CASSETGTGFQPQHF,TGTGCCAGCAGCGAAACCGGGACAGGGTTCCAGCCCCAGCATTTT
TRBV7-6,NA,TRBJ1-5,NA,CASSREFDQPQHF,TGTGCCAGCAGCCGAGAGTTTGATCAGCCCCAGCATTTT
TRBV7-8,NA,TRBJ1-6,many,CASSRGFSASYNSPLHF,TGTGCCAGCAGTCGGGGGTTCTCAGCGTCCTATAATTCACCCCTCCACTTT
TRBV28,TRBD1,TRBJ2-5,NA,CASSSTGDRLETQYF,TGTGCCAGCAGTTCGACAGGGGATCGATTGGAGACCCAGTACTTC
TRBV19,NA,TRBJ2-3,few,CASSIADRDTQYF,TGTGCCAGTAGTATAGCCGACAGAGATACGCAGTATTTT
TRBV7-3,NA,TRBJ2-5,many,CASSLNGLWEETQYF,TGTGCCAGCAGCTTAAACGGCCTGTGGGAGGAGACCCAGTACTTC
TRBV12-3/TRBV12-4,NA,TRBJ1-5,few,CASRTSDGSQPQHF,TGTGCCAGCAGAACCTCGGACGGATCACAGCCCCAGCATTTT
TRBV9,TRBD2,TRBJ2-1,NA,CASSASGSEGNEQFF,TGTGCCAGCAGCGCGAGCGGGAGCGAAGGCAATGAGCAGTTCTTC
TRBV7-2,NA,TRBJ1-2,NA,CASSLDLGVRTF,TGTGCCAGCAGCTTAGATTTGGGGGTCCGGACCTTC
TRBV12-3/TRBV12-4,NA,TRBJ2-3,few,CASRSNTDTQYF,TGTGCCAGCAGGAGCAACACAGATACGCAGTATTTT
TRBV10-3,TRBD1,TRBJ1-4,NA,CAISDSRQGDEKLFF,TGTGCCATCAGTGACTCGCGACAGGGGGATGAAAAACTGTTTTTT
TRBV19,TRBD2,TRBJ2-5,NA,CASSMSGEAGGRTQYF,TGTGCCAGTAGTATGTCGGGGGAAGCGGGAGGGCGAACCCAGTACTTC
TRBV6-8,TRBD2,TRBJ2-1,NA,CASSYSSLAGYNEQFF,TGTGCCAGCAGTTACTCGAGTCTAGCGGGCTACAATGAGCAGTTCTTC
TRBV7-2,NA,TRBJ2-1,NA,CASSLGYGDEQFF,TGTGCCAGCAGCTTGGGCTATGGCGATGAGCAGTTCTTC
TRBV29-1,NA,TRBJ1-2,NA,CSVEGLLYSGYTF,TGCAGCGTTGAGGGACTCCTCTACTCTGGCTACACCTTC
TRBV6-8,NA,TRBJ2-3,NA,CASSYSRWGYRGTDTQYF,TGTGCCAGCAGTTACTCGAGATGGGGGTACCGGGGCACAGATACGCAGTATTTT
TRBV7-2,NA,TRBJ1-2,many,CASSLAGIDYGYTF,TGTGCCAGCAGCTTAGCAGGCATCGACTATGGCTACACCTTC
TRBV4-3,NA,TRBJ2-1,NA,CASSQELVGYNEQFF,TGCGCCAGCAGCCAAGAGCTAGTAGGCTACAATGAGCAGTTCTTC
TRBV11-2,NA,TRBJ2-1,few,CASSLVRGVGNEQFF,TGTGCCAGCAGCTTGGTGAGGGGGGTGGGCAATGAGCAGTTCTTC
TRBV28,NA,TRBJ1-1,NA,CASSPSGLQFAFF,TGTGCCAGCAGTCCCTCGGGTCTTCAGTTCGCTTTCTTT
TRBV6-2/TRBV6-3,NA,TRBJ1-1,NA,CASRDSTYGAFF,TGTGCCAGCAGGGACAGCACTTACGGGGCTTTCTTT
TRBV7-2,NA,TRBJ2-3,many,CASSLGVSRTDTQYF,TGTGCCAGCAGCTTAGGGGTCTCCCGCACAGATACGCAGTATTTT
TRBV29-1,NA,TRBJ1-1,NA,CSVARAIMGTEAFF,TGCAGCGTTGCTCGGGCTATAATGGGAACTGAAGCTTTCTTT
TRBV4-1,TRBD2,TRBJ2-1,few,CASSQDQTSGSYNEQFF,TGCGCCAGCAGCCAAGATCAGACTAGCGGCTCCTACAATGAGCAGTTCTTC
TRBV9,NA,TRBJ2-7,NA,CASSAPTSPYEQYF,TGTGCCAGCAGCGCTCCCACTAGCCCCTACGAGCAGTACTTC
TRBV20-1,TRBD1,TRBJ1-6,NA,CSASATGHGSPLHF,TGCAGTGCTAGCGCGACAGGGCATGGCTCACCCCTCCACTTT
TRBV20-1,NA,TRBJ1-2,NA,CSARDGDYGYTF,TGCAGTGCTAGAGATGGCGACTATGGCTACACCTTC
TRBV24-1,TRBD1,TRBJ2-6,NA,CATAGTGKAGANVLTF,TGTGCCACTGCCGGGACAGGAAAGGCTGGGGCCAACGTCCTGACTTTC
TRBV7-2,NA,TRBJ2-1,many,CASTLTHYEQFF,TGTGCCAGCACCCTTACGCATTATGAGCAGTTCTTC
TRBV7-2,TRBD1,TRBJ1-1,medium-sized,CASSSRGRAANTEAFF,TGTGCCAGCAGCTCCAGGGGGCGAGCCGCGAACACTGAAGCTTTCTTT
TRBV6-6,NA,TRBJ2-3,few,CASSYSSSTDTQYF,TGTGCCAGCAGTTACTCGAGTAGCACAGATACGCAGTATTTT
TRBV11-2,NA,TRBJ1-1,NA,CASSLAVRGRVGAFF,TGTGCCAGCAGCTTAGCAGTAAGAGGAAGAGTGGGAGCTTTCTTT
TRBV4-2,TRBD2,TRBJ2-4,NA,CASSQQIAGEGAKNIQYF,TGTGCCAGCAGCCAACAAATAGCGGGAGAGGGAGCCAAAAACATTCAGTACTTC
TRBV19,TRBD1,TRBJ1-6,many,CASSIDHRDRGLGSPLHF,TGTGCCAGTAGTATAGATCATCGGGACAGGGGGCTGGGGTCACCCCTCCACTTT
TRBV6-2/TRBV6-3,NA,TRBJ1-5,NA,CASSYAGINQPQHF,TGTGCCAGCAGCTACGCAGGCATCAATCAGCCCCAGCATTTT